One sample yielded the 6 T cell receptor beta chains listed below, sequenced in a study of blood T cell repertoires in COVID-19. Only in-frame clones appear in the TCRdb table, and some are missing; sequencing was by immunoSEQ multiplex PCR. The sample lists hundreds of thousands of clones, 75% to 90% occurring once. The sample was peripheral blood. These receptors all stem from a young man with COVID-19, enrolled during active disease.

This chain's CDR3 is CANRQGSGETQYF. The CDR3 coding sequence is TGTGCCAACCGACAGGGGTCGGGTGAGACCCAGTACTTC. The rearrangement uses TRBV2 and TRBJ2-5; 8 bases map to TRBD1. The CDR3 covers 13 residues. Germline loops: CDR1 SNHLY, CDR2 FYNNEI. V was clipped by 10 bases and J by 5 bases; unmatched bases: 9.

The CDR3: CATSDAGQTTDTQYF. CDR3 DNA sequence: TGTGCCACCAGTGATGCGGGACAGACCACAGATACGCAGTATTTT. V and J are TRBV24-1 and TRBJ2-3; D might be TRBD1 (7 bases). Trimming shortened V by 3 bases and J by 2 bases, and 11 bases separated the two germline ends. The CDR3 has 15 residues. Germline values: CDR1 KGHDR, CDR2 SFDVKD.

The rearrangement uses TRBV19 and TRBJ2-3; 11 bases are a match to TRBD2. This CDR3 is built from 13 residues. Germline V lookup: CDR1 LNHDA, CDR2 SQIVND (reference sequence). The junction had 1 base not matched to a gene; V was cut back by 7 bases and J by 4 bases. The CDR3 region is CASKLAGADTQYF. DNA of the CDR3: TGTGCCAGTAAACTAGCGGGAGCAGATACGCAGTATTTT.

This clone was recorded once. The chain employs TRBV9 and TRBJ2-3, with 8 bases aligning to TRBD2. The CDR3 contains 16 residues. The V gene end was trimmed by 0 bases and the J gene end by 2 bases; junction bases not matched to a gene: 5. Germline loops: CDR1 SGDLS, CDR2 YYNGEE. The CDR3: CASSVAISGTTDTQYF. CDR3 DNA sequence: TGTGCCAGCAGCGTAGCGATTAGCGGGACCACAGATACGCAGTATTTT.

Points on this clone: The same CDR3 can be traced to other DNA sequences in this sample. The J gene is TRBJ2-5, the V gene TRBV9, with unresolved D. This CDR3 contains 14 residues. Germline CDR1 reads SGDLS; CDR2 reads YYNGEE. V was cut by 0 bases and J by 0 bases, with 6 bases left in between. CDR3 nucleotides: TGTGCCAGCAGCGTAGGGGCAGACCAAGAGACCCAGTACTTC. This translates into CASSVGADQETQYF.

The chain uses TRBV27 and TRBJ2-7; 12 bases match TRBD2. This CDR3 is built from 17 residues. CDR1 is MNHEY and CDR2 is SMNVEV in the germline V gene (reference sequence). Unmatched junction bases numbered 10, after V lost 5 bases and J lost 2 bases. As DNA, the CDR3 is TGTGCCAGCAGTGACCCAGGGACTAGCGGGCACCCCTACGAGCAGTACTTC. As protein: CASSDPGTSGHPYEQYF.